The TCR beta chain under discussion was sequenced for a study of T cell changes during pregnancy in multiple sclerosis (dated by TCRdb to about 2019). About the full investigation: In women with multiple sclerosis, the researchers looked at how the T cell repertoire shifted as pregnancy progressed.

This clone has only one observation. It has no known antigen specificity. No clone much larger than this one lies a single base away; base qualities are absent. According to the germline V gene (reference sequence), CDR1 reads LNHDA and CDR2 reads SQIVND. From the cysteine up to the phenylalanine, the CDR3 has a length of 15 residues. Here the CDR3 DNA is all that survives: 45 bases in frame from base 1. V was cut back by 5 bases and J by 8 bases, leaving a gap of 21 bases between them. The library was prepared using the immunoSEQ multiplex PCR assay. The source is immuneACCESS, and TCRdb retained only in-frame sequences with V and J called. Part of the clones is not carried over; for the studies checked, unresolved V genes explain less than half of this, and the remainder is unexplained. Present in this sample are under 80,000 clones, roughly nine tenths of which were seen just once. 1.4% of the sample rests with the top ten.

Sequencing was performed on peripheral blood, taken in the second trimester of pregnancy. The chain couples TRBV19 to TRBJ1-2, with a tentative D gene TRBD1 over 6 matching bases. This sequence was found in a female donor with multiple sclerosis, enrolled in a pregnancy study. The CDR3 reads as follows: CASSSSLGAVGGYTF. The DNA sequence is as follows: TGTGCCAGTAGTTCCTCGCTGGGGGCGGTGGGGGGCTACACCTTC.